These T cell receptor beta chains were read from a single sample in a study of metastatic and nonmetastatic thyroid tumors. TCRdb re-called clones via MiXCR from the PCR reads. The repertoire holds about 40,000 clones, about 13% seen once, with 9.5% in the top ten. The sample taken for sequencing was blood. The receptors come from a female donor with papillary thyroid cancer or a benign thyroid nodule (not recorded which). Some clones in this sample may be carry-over from other donors' samples. CDR3s include the opening cysteine and the closing phenylalanine or tryptophan. The D gene is left open where the match is weak. The size of a clone is reported for some rows only, either as once, few or many, or as a class for expanded clones.

clone size: medium-sized
J gene: TRBJ2-5
D gene: .
V gene: TRBV6-1
CDR3 DNA: TGTGCCAGCAGTGGGGGGCACAGGGTTGGAGAGACCCAGTACTTC
CDR3 protein: CASSGGHRVGETQYF

clone size: many
J gene: TRBJ2-7
D gene: TRBD1
V gene: TRBV5-1
CDR3 DNA: TGCGCCAGCAGCTTTCGGGACAGGGCCTACGAGCAGTACTTC
CDR3 protein: CASSFRDRAYEQYF

clone size: few
J gene: TRBJ2-1
D gene: .
V gene: TRBV6-1
CDR3 DNA: TGTGCCAGCAGTCCACTCTCATACAATGAGCAGTTCTTC
CDR3 protein: CASSPLSYNEQFF

clone size: many
J gene: TRBJ1-6
D gene: .
V gene: TRBV2
CDR3 DNA: TGTGCCAGCCTATTGGGAGCAGGGGCTGAGTCACCCCTCCACTTT
CDR3 protein: CASLLGAGAESPLHF

clone size: .
J gene: TRBJ2-1
D gene: TRBD1
V gene: TRBV29-1
CDR3 DNA: TGCAGCGTTGAGGGGACAGACCATAATGAGCAGTTCTTC
CDR3 protein: CSVEGTDHNEQFF

clone size: .
J gene: TRBJ2-7
D gene: TRBD1
V gene: TRBV20-1
CDR3 DNA: TGCAGTTTTCCCCGGGACAGGGGACCGTCCTACGAGCAGTACTTC
CDR3 protein: CSFPRDRGPSYEQYF

clone size: .
J gene: TRBJ2-1
D gene: TRBD2
V gene: TRBV5-1
CDR3 DNA: TGCACCAGCAGTAGCGGGAGCTCCTACAATGAGCAGCTCTTC
CDR3 protein: CTSSSGSSYNEQLF

clone size: few
J gene: TRBJ2-6
D gene: .
V gene: TRBV19
CDR3 DNA: TGTGCCAGTAGTGCGGACTCCTCTGGGGCCAACGTCATGACTTTC
CDR3 protein: CASSADSSGANVMTF

clone size: many
J gene: TRBJ1-5
D gene: TRBD1
V gene: TRBV18
CDR3 DNA: TGTGCCAGCGTTCAGGGGGATGATCAGCCCCAGCATTTT
CDR3 protein: CASVQGDDQPQHF

clone size: many
J gene: TRBJ1-6
D gene: .
V gene: TRBV12-3/TRBV12-4
CDR3 DNA: TGTGCCAGCAGTTTAGACAGGGACGGGAGCTCCTATAATTCACCCCTCCACTTT
CDR3 protein: CASSLDRDGSSYNSPLHF

clone size: many
J gene: TRBJ1-2
D gene: .
V gene: TRBV19
CDR3 DNA: TGTGCCAGTAGTATAGATCACACCTCCCGCTATGGCTACACCTTC
CDR3 protein: CASSIDHTSRYGYTF

clone size: many
J gene: TRBJ1-1
D gene: TRBD1
V gene: TRBV28
CDR3 DNA: TGTGCCAGCAGTTCCCAGGACAGGCTCGTGGTAGCTTTCTTT
CDR3 protein: CASSSQDRLVVAFF

clone size: many
J gene: TRBJ1-2
D gene: TRBD1
V gene: TRBV2
CDR3 DNA: TGTGCCAGCAGTCAAATAGACAGGGCTTATGGCTACACCTTC
CDR3 protein: CASSQIDRAYGYTF

clone size: .
J gene: TRBJ2-7
D gene: TRBD1
V gene: TRBV28
CDR3 DNA: TGCGCCAGCAGTTTCCTTACCTTACAGGGGGGGCAGTACTTC
CDR3 protein: CASSFLTLQGGQYF